Following are 9 T cell receptor beta chains from one sample sequenced in a study of cytomegalovirus exposure and HLA in healthy donors. The primer mix had 60 Vbeta and 13 Jbeta primers. TCRdb's copy holds only in-frame clones and misses some; the assay was immunoSEQ multiplex PCR. Of fewer than 200,000 clones in the sample, roughly four fifths were seen once. The specimen sequenced was PBMCs. These receptors all come from a female donor in good health and CMV-seronegative.

The CDR3 region has the DNA TGTGCCAGCAGTAGGAATAATGACAGGCCTGAAGCTTTCTTT. Protein sequence: CASSRNNDRPEAFF. The rearrangement links TRBV6-5 to TRBJ1-1; weak D call: TRBD1 (6 bases). This CDR3 contains 14 residues. Deletions cut 5 bases from V and 6 bases from J, with 16 bases between. Germline lookup yields CDR1 MNHEY and CDR2 SVGAGI.

This clone was seen a single time. The chain employs TRBV25-1 and TRBJ1-1; no definite D call. V was trimmed by 4 bases and J by 3 bases, leaving 9 bases between them. CDR3 length: 13 amino acids. Looked up from germline, CDR1 is MGHDK and CDR2 is SYGVNS. The CDR3 coding sequence is TGTGCCAGCAGTGCTCACGGGTACACTGAAGCTTTCTTT. Amino acid sequence: CASSAHGYTEAFF.

The CDR3 sequence: CASSEEAAKNIQYF. The DNA for the CDR3 is TGTGCCAGCAGTGAGGAGGCAGCCAAAAACATTCAGTACTTC. The genes are TRBV2 and TRBJ2-4; tentatively, D is TRBD2 (5 bases). This CDR3 has 14 residues. Per germline, CDR1 SNHLY and CDR2 FYNNEI. The V and J ends lost 3 bases and 0 bases respectively, with 6 bases between them.

There are a few counts of this clone. J is TRBJ2-3 and V is TRBV27; 8 bases align to TRBD2. Germline CDR1 and CDR2: MNHEY and SMNVEV (reference sequence). The CDR3 runs 16 residues. J gave up 5 bases and V 8 bases, and 15 bases lay outside the gene matches. The CDR3 DNA reads TGTGCCAGCTTCTCTCTTCGGGAGGGCCAGGGAGATACGCAGTATTTT. Protein: CASFSLREGQGDTQYF.

This chain connects TRBV7-9 to TRBJ2-1, with 9 positions matching TRBD2. The CDR3 has 18 residues. Losses at the gene ends were 2 bases for V and 9 bases for J; bases not matched to a gene: 17. CDR1 and CDR2 from the germline V gene are SEHNR and FQNEAQ (reference sequence). CDR3 sequence reads: CASSLTAGGPRSPIEQFF. CDR3 sequence (DNA): TGTGCCAGCAGCTTAACGGCGGGAGGGCCACGGTCACCCATTGAGCAGTTCTTC.

The chain combines TRBV10-3 with TRBJ1-1, with D possibly TRBD1 on 5 matching bases. The V and J ends lost 8 bases and 1 base respectively, with 17 bases between them. CDR1 is ENHRY and CDR2 is SYGVKD in the germline V gene. This CDR3 is built from 15 residues. CDR3: CAISGRGSPNTEAFF. CDR3 DNA: TGTGCCATCTCGGGGAGGGGCAGCCCGAACACTGAAGCTTTCTTT.

This clone came up a few times. The chain is built from TRBV2 and TRBJ1-4; no firm D call. The CDR3 extends over 14 amino acids. V shed 8 bases and J shed 0 bases, with 10 bases lying between them. Germline CDR1 and CDR2: SNHLY and FYNNEI. The chain's CDR3 is CASSPLATNEKLFF. In DNA form, the CDR3 reads TGTGCCAGCTCCCCCCTTGCAACTAATGAAAAACTGTTTTTT.

The chain joins TRBV6-6 to TRBJ2-5, with 9 bases lining up with TRBD2. V gave up 8 bases and J gave up 3 bases; unmatched junction bases: 7. The CDR3 consists of 14 residues. Germline V CDR1 and CDR2: MNHNY, SVGAGI (reference sequence). This CDR3 is CASRRAGGKETQYF. The CDR3 DNA reads as TGTGCCAGCCGGAGAGCGGGAGGAAAAGAGACCCAGTACTTC.

This clone was seen a few times. The genes are TRBV5-1 and TRBJ2-5; TRBD2 matches at 12 bases. This CDR3 spans 17 amino acids. The J segment lost 5 bases and the V segment lost 3 bases, leaving 11 bases of the junction unmatched. Looked up from germline, CDR1 is SGHRS and CDR2 is YFSETQ. CDR3 sequence reads: CASSSGTSGPRGETQYF. Written as DNA, the CDR3 is TGCGCCAGCAGCTCGGGGACTAGCGGGCCCAGGGGGGAGACCCAGTACTTC.